A single sample is the source of the 28 T cell receptor beta chains below, sequenced in a study of glioma-infiltrating T cells. TCR alpha and beta CDR3 regions were amplified from RNA using iRepertoire nested multiplex PCR. TCRdb reprocessed the multiplex PCR reads with MiXCR, giving one entry per CDR3 protein. The sample contains over 120,000 distinct CDR3 sequences, about two fifths of which appear only once. Sequenced: glioma tissue, nonneoplastic brain tissue, or PBMCs (not recorded which). The source of these receptors is a human donor with low-grade glioma or glioblastoma, undergoing nonglioma brain surgery, or in good health (not recorded which).

The rearrangement uses TRBV27 and TRBJ2-5; TRBD1 matches at 11 bases. The CDR3 runs to 15 residues. CDR1 is MNHEY and CDR2 is SMNVEV in the germline V gene (reference sequence). The V segment lost 7 bases and the J segment 5 bases; nucleotides outside the gene matches: 9. CDR3 amino acids: CASTTRDRGAETQYF. CDR3 coding DNA: TGTGCCAGCACAACTCGGGACAGGGGGGCCGAGACCCAGTACTTC.

The table lists this clonotype with many counts. The chain links TRBV28 to TRBJ1-6, with D possibly TRBD1 on 5 matching bases. The ends were cut back, 3 bases at V and 9 bases at J, with 12 bases in the middle. Germline V gives CDR1 MDHEN, CDR2 SYDVKM. The CDR3 is 14 amino acids. The CDR3 DNA reads as TGTGCCAGCAGTTTTGCCAGGGCCGCTTCACCCCTCCACTTT. It translates to CASSFARAASPLHF.

The chain has TRBV6-2 or TRBV6-3 and TRBJ2-6; D not certain. V lost 9 bases and J 0 bases, leaving 9 bases between the germline ends. The CDR3 sequence is 14 residues long. CDR1 and CDR2 (germline): MNHEY, SVGEGT. CDR3 DNA: TGTGCCAGTAAAGATTACTCTGGGGCCAACGTCCTGACTTTC. Amino acid sequence: CASKDYSGANVLTF.

About this clonotype: A much larger clonotype is one base distant, so this may be a read error. V and J are TRBV6-2 or TRBV6-3 and TRBJ1-5; 10 bases map to TRBD1. There are 14 residues in the CDR3. CDR1 is MNHEY and CDR2 is SVGEGT in the germline V gene. In DNA, the CDR3 is TGTGCCAGCAGTGGGACAGGGGTTTATCAGCCCAAGCATTTT. Translating it yields CASSGTGVYQPKHF.

This clonotype was detected only once. The chain joins TRBV7-2 to TRBJ1-4, with 7 bases fitting TRBD1. This CDR3 spans 16 amino acids. Germline values: CDR1 SGHTA, CDR2 FQGNSA. Trimming removed 5 bases from V and 3 bases from J; junction bases left unmatched: 9. This CDR3 is CASSKGTVAANEKLFF. The CDR3 DNA reads TGTGCCAGCAGCAAAGGGACAGTTGCAGCTAATGAAAAACTGTTTTTT.

As concerns this clonotype: At one of its ends the junction is not consistent with the germline gene, which may arise from a read error. The chain employs TRBV27 and TRBJ1-5; unclear D gene. The CDR3 loop spans 15 amino acids. Germline V gene lookup returns CDR1 MNHEY and CDR2 SMNVEV (reference sequence). The CDR3 DNA reads as TGTGCCAGCAGTCTATCGGGAATTGGCGATCAGCCCCAGCATTTT. This codes for CASSLSGIGDQPQHF.

The chain has TRBV4-1 and TRBJ1-2; D not certain. The length of the CDR3 is 15 residues. CDR1 and CDR2 from the germline V gene are MGHRA and YSYEKL. The V end lost 1 base, the J end lost 4 bases, and 13 bases lay between the germline ends. The CDR3 DNA follows: TGCGCCAGCAGCCAAGCGACGGCCTGGGGCTATGGCTACACCTTC. Its translation: CASSQATAWGYGYTF.

This chain joins TRBV6-1 and TRBJ1-2, with TRBD1 matching 7 bases. The junction had 11 bases not matched to a gene; V was cut back by 6 bases and J by 4 bases. In germline, CDR1 is MNHNS, CDR2 SASEGT. This CDR3 has 15 amino acids. DNA for the CDR3: TGTGCCAGCAGGACGGGGGACAGCGGACTCTATGGCTACACCTTC. Its translation: CASRTGDSGLYGYTF.

To note about this clonotype: Just one base apart from a much larger clone, this may be a read error. CDR3 sequence (DNA): TGCAGTGCTAATGGACAGGACAACCACGAGCAGTACTTC. Its translation is CSANGQDNHEQYF. The V call is TRBV20-1, the J call TRBJ2-7, with 7 bases aligning to TRBD1. Germline loops: CDR1 DFQATT, CDR2 SNEGSKA (reference sequence). Trimming cost V 4 bases and J 5 bases; bases outside gene matches: 8. The CDR3 contains 13 residues.

The chain is built from TRBV7-2 and TRBJ1-2; maybe TRBD1 (5 bases). V shed 2 bases and J shed 4 bases, with 8 bases lying between them. The CDR3 has 13 residues. Germline loops: CDR1 SGHTA, CDR2 FQGNSA. Here the CDR3 DNA reads TGTGCCAGCAGCTTAAGACAGACCTATGGCTACACCTTC. Protein sequence: CASSLRQTYGYTF.

In its sample, this clonotype was seen a few times. V and J are TRBV28 and TRBJ1-2; TRBD1 is a possible D gene (6 bases). The V and J ends lost 6 bases and 3 bases respectively, with 14 bases between them. The length of the CDR3 is 14 residues. Per germline, CDR1 MDHEN and CDR2 SYDVKM. The CDR3 sequence is CASRRGGGDYGYTF. The CDR3 DNA follows: TGTGCCAGCAGGCGTGGGGGCGGCGACTATGGCTACACCTTC.

This clonotype turned up a few times. The V gene is TRBV6-1, the J gene TRBJ2-1, with D possibly matching TRBD2 (5 bases). This CDR3 spans 17 amino acids. Trimming left V 2 bases short and J 0 bases short, with 14 bases between. Germline V lookup: CDR1 MNHNS, CDR2 SASEGT. CDR3 DNA: TGTGCCAGCAGTGAACTACTAGGCCGGAGCTCCTACAATGAGCAGTTCTTC. It translates to CASSELLGRSSYNEQFF.

This clonotype was detected only a few times. This chain links TRBV28 with TRBJ2-7, with 7 nucleotides matching TRBD1. This CDR3 has 12 residues. The ends lost 5 bases at V and 7 bases at J; junction bases unmatched: 5. The germline V gene has CDR1 MDHEN and CDR2 SYDVKM. For the CDR3, the DNA is TGTGCCAGCAGTGTGACAGGGAGAGAGCAGTACTTC. Its translation: CASSVTGREQYF.

This clonotype appeared a few times. The chain has TRBV20-1 and TRBJ2-1; no firm D call. The CDR3 contains 16 residues. V was trimmed by 5 bases and J by 6 bases, leaving 23 bases between them. Germline CDR1 and CDR2: DFQATT and SNEGSKA (reference sequence). CDR3 protein: CSAGRLGRAEANEQFF. In DNA form, the CDR3 reads TGCAGTGCTGGACGCCTTGGGCGCGCCGAGGCCAATGAGCAGTTCTTC.

The genes are TRBV27 and TRBJ1-3; 7 bases agree with TRBD1. J was trimmed by 2 bases and V by 11 bases; bases with no gene match: 3. CDR1 is MNHEY and CDR2 is SMNVEV in the germline V gene (reference sequence). The CDR3 spans 12 residues. The CDR3: CAAGGPGNTIYF. As DNA, the CDR3 is TGTGCCGCAGGGGGGCCTGGAAACACCATATATTTT.

This clonotype was counted only a few times. The chain is built from TRBV6-6 and TRBJ2-3; D perhaps matches TRBD2 (6 bases). The CDR3 consists of 14 residues. Germline V CDR1 and CDR2: MNHNY, SVGAGI (reference sequence). Trimming removed 2 bases from V and 3 bases from J, with 9 bases in between. CDR3 sequence: CASSYLAGTDTQYF. The DNA for the CDR3 is TGTGCCAGCAGTTACCTCGCGGGGACAGATACGCAGTATTTT.

The count of this clonotype is one. The chain carries TRBV2 and TRBJ2-6; D is perhaps TRBD1 (6 bases). The germline CDR1 and CDR2 sequences are SNHLY and FYNNEI. Trimming stripped 4 bases from V and 1 base from J, with 8 bases between. The CDR3 is 15 residues long. DNA of the CDR3: TGTGCCAGCAGTGGACAGGCTTCTGGGGCCAACGTCCTGACTTTC. Residues: CASSGQASGANVLTF.

The gene calls are TRBV20-1 and TRBJ2-7; 9 positions agree with TRBD2. The germline CDR1 and CDR2 sequences are DFQATT and SNEGSKA (reference sequence). The CDR3 contains 15 residues. The V gene end was trimmed by 1 base and the J gene end by 2 bases; junction bases not matched to a gene: 6. CDR3 nucleotide sequence: TGCAGTGCTAGAGCTCTAGCGGGATCAACCTACGAGCAGTACTTC. This codes for CSARALAGSTYEQYF.

V is TRBV7-8 and J is TRBJ2-5; 15 bases align to TRBD2. Germline V CDR1 and CDR2: SGHVS, FQNEAQ. The CDR3 runs 15 residues. With V trimmed by 7 bases and J by 4 bases, 4 bases remained unmatched. The CDR3, as DNA: TGTGCCAGCACAGGACTAGCGGGGGGGGGAGAGACCCAGTACTTC. It is translated as CASTGLAGGGETQYF.

As for this clonotype: Lacking the conserved final phenylalanine or tryptophan, this CDR3 likely reflects a read error. The CDR3 bases are TGTGCCAGCAGTTTAGGGGCCGCCGGAGCTTTCCTT. It specifies CASSLGAAGAFL. This rearrangement joins TRBV28 to TRBJ1-1; D is possibly TRBD1 (5 bases). Deletions cut 2 bases from V and 10 bases from J, with 11 bases between. This CDR3 region has 12 residues. From germline, CDR1 is MDHEN and CDR2 SYDVKM.

As DNA, the CDR3 is TGCGCCAGCAGCCAAGGGCTTGTTGGAAGGACTGAAGCTTTCTTT. Its protein product is CASSQGLVGRTEAFF. The rearrangement uses TRBV4-1 and TRBJ1-1; D gene uncertain. The ends were cut back, 1 base at V and 5 bases at J, with 14 bases in the middle. The germline CDR1 and CDR2 sequences are MGHRA and YSYEKL. CDR3 size: 15 residues.

This clonotype was recorded a few times. CDR3 sequence (DNA): TGTGCCAGCAGCCCCGTAACCGGGACAGGGAGACATGAGCAGTTCTTC. It translates to CASSPVTGTGRHEQFF. The chain employs TRBV7-6 and TRBJ2-1; 9 bases line up with TRBD1. Germline CDR1 reads SGHVS; CDR2 reads FNYEAQ. The CDR3 extends over 16 amino acids. Trimming cost V 5 bases and J 8 bases; bases outside gene matches: 13.

The J gene is TRBJ2-1, the V gene TRBV4-1, with D perhaps being TRBD1 or TRBD2 (6 bases each). The CDR3 consists of 14 residues. From germline, CDR1 is MGHRA and CDR2 YSYEKL. V dropped 4 bases and J dropped 7 bases, with 14 bases sitting between them. The CDR3 reads CASSLGHGGNEQFF. CDR3 sequence (DNA): TGCGCCAGCAGCCTGGGACACGGAGGGAATGAGCAGTTCTTC.

There are many counts of this clonotype. CDR3 residues: CSASPRTANNEQFF. The CDR3 DNA sequence: TGCAGTGCTAGTCCGAGGACAGCCAACAATGAGCAGTTCTTC. The chain combines TRBV20-1 with TRBJ2-1, with D tentatively TRBD1 (6 bases). The CDR3 extends over 14 amino acids. The V gene lost 3 bases and the J gene lost 5 bases, with 14 bases spanning the gap. In germline, CDR1 is DFQATT, CDR2 SNEGSKA (reference sequence).

This clonotype was observed a handful of times. The rearrangement uses TRBV7-2 and TRBJ2-5; no firm D call. V lost 1 base and J 5 bases, leaving 8 bases between the germline ends. The CDR3 extends over 13 amino acids. Germline V gives CDR1 SGHTA, CDR2 FQGNSA. The CDR3 protein is CASSLEGLETQYF. The CDR3 bases are TGTGCCAGCAGCTTAGAGGGTTTGGAGACCCAGTACTTC. The full variable domain, with the rest looked up from reference TRBV7-2 and TRBJ2-5, is GAGVSQSPSNKVTEKGKDVELRCDPISGHTALYWYRQSLGQGLEFLIYFQGNSAPDKSGLPSDRFSAERTGGSVSTLTIQRTQQEDSAVYLCASSLEGLETQYFGPGTRLLVL.

This clonotype showed up just a few times. This rearrangement joins TRBV28 to TRBJ2-3, with a possible D match to TRBD2 (5 bases). The germline V and J ends were trimmed by 8 bases and 2 bases, with 14 bases remaining between them. The CDR3 extends over 14 amino acids. The germline V gene has CDR1 MDHEN and CDR2 SYDVKM. CDR3 coding DNA: TGTGCCAGCCTTTCAGCGGATTACACAGATACGCAGTATTTT. Translation gives CASLSADYTDTQYF.

The count of this clonotype is one. The DNA of the CDR3 is TGTGCCAGTAGGACCTTGGGACGGGAGTATCAGCCCCAGCATTTT. Its protein is CASRTLGREYQPQHF. J is TRBJ1-5 and V is TRBV19; D is possibly TRBD1 (5 bases). Germline loops: CDR1 LNHDA, CDR2 SQIVND (reference sequence). The CDR3 spans 15 residues. Trimming removed 6 bases from V and 5 bases from J, with 17 bases in between.

Of note for this clonotype: One end of the junction fails to match germline, which may point to a read error. The chain is built from TRBV6-5 and TRBJ2-1; 9 positions match TRBD2. CDR1 is MNHEY, CDR2 SVGAGI, per germline. The CDR3 length is 17 residues. The CDR3 DNA follows: TGTGCCAGCAGTGCCCCTGCGGCTAGCGGGAAATACAATGAGAAGTTCTTC. Its translation: CASSAPAASGKYNEKFF.